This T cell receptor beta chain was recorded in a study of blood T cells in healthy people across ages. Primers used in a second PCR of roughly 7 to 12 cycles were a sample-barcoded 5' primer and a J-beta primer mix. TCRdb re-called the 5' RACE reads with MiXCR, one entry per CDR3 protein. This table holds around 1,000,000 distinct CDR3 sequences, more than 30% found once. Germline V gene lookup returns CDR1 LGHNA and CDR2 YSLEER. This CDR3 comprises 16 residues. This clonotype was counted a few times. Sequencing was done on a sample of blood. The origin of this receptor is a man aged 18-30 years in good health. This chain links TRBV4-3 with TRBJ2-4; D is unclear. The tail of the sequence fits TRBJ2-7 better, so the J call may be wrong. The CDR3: CASSQELVPSSYEQYF. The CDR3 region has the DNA TGCGCCAGCAGCCAAGAACTGGTTCCTAGCTCCTACGAGCAGTACTTC.